The present T cell receptor (beta chain) was sequenced within a study of identical twins. Study results and caveats: Insertions were fewer in abundant cord blood beta clonotypes, whereas memory repertoires showed none of this pattern.

In TCRdb, the 5' RACE reads were re-called with MiXCR into one record per CDR3 protein. The repertoire holds about 890,000 distinct CDR3 sequences, with 9% to 15% as singletons. All donors comprised healthy Caucasians. Points on this clonotype: The antigen remains undetermined.

These sequences were also reported in another study, on yellow fever vaccine responses in identical twins.

The sequencing sample was made of PBMCs. This clonotype was obtained from a woman between 18 and 29 years old in good health.

The CDR3 bases are TGCGCCAGCAGTGCCACAACTAGCGCAAGCTCCTACGAGCAGTACTTC. Translating gives CASSATTSASSYEQYF. The rearrangement joins TRBV10-1 to TRBJ2-7, with 7 nucleotides matching TRBD2. The V gene's germline CDR1 is WNHNN and CDR2 SYGVQD (reference sequence). V trimming: 4 bases; J trimming: 0 bases; junction bases outside the gene matches: 9. This CDR3 comprises 16 residues.